Presented here are 20 T cell receptor beta chains from one specimen sequenced in a study of T-cell memory formation after mild COVID-19 (dated by TCRdb to about 2021). The library was obtained by 5' RACE. The instrument was an Illumina NovaSeq 6000. Using fastp at Q25 and MiXCR, TCRdb reprocessed the public reads and kept productive beta chains. Identical CDR3 proteins give one entry, which carries the most common genes and DNA. The sample table holds tens of thousands of distinct CDR3 sequences, of which around 12% were seen once. Of the sample, over 20% falls within the top ten clones. Material for sequencing was PBMCs or a T cell subset sorted from them (not recorded which). Every receptor here comes from a man aged 18 to 35 who had mild COVID-19 (a few samples of this study predate the infection). The sample titles of this study are shuffled in the database, so cell type and time point are left out; the donor was told from shared clones.

This rearrangement joins TRBV7-3 to TRBJ1-6, with unresolved D. Germline V lookup: CDR1 SGHTA, CDR2 FQGTGA. The V end was cut by 1 base, the J end by 9 bases, with 1 base between. The CDR3 spans 11 residues. The CDR3 protein is CASSLISPLHF. The CDR3, as DNA: TGTGCCAGCAGCTTAATTTCACCCCTCCACTTT.

In its sample, this clonotype was seen a few times. This chain joins TRBV10-3 and TRBJ1-5; possibly TRBD1 for D (5 bases). CDR1 is ENHRY, CDR2 SYGVKD, per germline. The CDR3 runs to 15 residues. V was pared by 7 bases and J by 4 bases, with 17 bases between. CDR3 in amino acids: CAIKKDGQHNQPQHF. The CDR3 DNA reads TGTGCCATCAAAAAGGACGGACAACATAATCAGCCCCAGCATTTT.

The chain couples TRBV5-4 to TRBJ2-3; D gene uncertain. CDR3 length: 13 residues. Trimming removed 4 bases at V and 2 bases at J, with 8 bases between. Germline CDR1 reads SGHNT; CDR2 reads YYREEE (reference sequence). CDR3 sequence: CASSNLATDTQYF. The CDR3 nucleotides read TGTGCCAGCAGCAATTTAGCCACAGATACGCAGTATTTT.

V gene TRBV15 combines with J gene TRBJ2-7; D is unresolved. The CDR3 is 15 residues long. V was cut by 1 base and J by 3 bases, with 13 bases left in between. CDR1 LNHNV and CDR2 YYDKDF come from the germline V gene (reference sequence). The CDR3 DNA follows: TGTGCCACCAGCAGAGTGCCAGGTATTTACTACGAGCAGTACTTC. It encodes CATSRVPGIYYEQYF.

This clonotype was counted ten times or more. The chain uses TRBV18 and TRBJ2-3; D is perhaps TRBD2 (6 bases). Germline values: CDR1 KGHSH, CDR2 LQKENI. V lost 0 bases, J lost 4 bases, and 11 bases lay in between. The CDR3 spans 15 residues. In DNA, the CDR3 is TGTGCCAGCTCACCACCGAGGGGAGGCCCAGATACGCAGTATTTT. It is translated as CASSPPRGGPDTQYF.

This chain joins TRBV2 and TRBJ2-3; 8 bases fit TRBD2. CDR1 is SNHLY, CDR2 FYNNEI, per germline. V gave up 6 bases and J gave up 2 bases; unmatched junction bases: 7. The CDR3 extends over 15 amino acids. The CDR3 protein is CASSAGTRATDTQYF. CDR3 in DNA: TGTGCCAGCAGCGCCGGGACTAGAGCCACAGATACGCAGTATTTT.

Only a few counts were recorded for this clonotype. V and J are TRBV21-1 and TRBJ2-1; the DNA was not compared with TRBD1, the D call given in the table. TRBV21-1 is classified as a pseudogene. The CDR3 consists of 15 residues. CDR3 sequence reads: CASSKGGQKLYEQFF. The CDR3 DNA follows: TGTGCCAGCAGCAAGGGTGGACAGAAACTATACGAGCAGTTCTTC.

In this sample, this clonotype turned up a few times. This chain joins TRBV30 and TRBJ2-7, with 7 bases matching TRBD1. After removal of 3 bases from V and 0 bases from J, the junction contained 14 bases not matched to a gene. The CDR3 length is 17 residues. Looked up from germline, CDR1 is GTSNPN and CDR2 is SVGIG (reference sequence). In nucleotides, the CDR3 is TGTGCCTGGAGACCTCCCGCCGGGACAGCGAACTCCTACGAGCAGTACTTC. This translates into CAWRPPAGTANSYEQYF.

This chain connects TRBV27 to TRBJ1-4; the D is unclear. This CDR3 has 14 amino acids. V was pared by 2 bases and J by 4 bases, with 8 bases between. Germline loops: CDR1 MNHEY, CDR2 SMNVEV (reference sequence). The chain's CDR3 is CASSLREGNEKLFF. The DNA for the CDR3 is TGTGCCAGCAGTTTACGGGAGGGTAATGAAAAACTGTTTTTT.

This clonotype was recorded at least ten times. The rearrangement joins TRBV5-1 to TRBJ2-3; TRBD2 is a possible D gene (7 bases). CDR3 length: 14 residues. V lost 2 bases and J lost 3, with 10 bases in between. From germline, CDR1 is SGHRS and CDR2 YFSETQ. CDR3 sequence: CASSFGGPTDTQYF. CDR3 DNA sequence: TGCGCCAGCAGCTTCGGGGGGCCGACAGATACGCAGTATTTT.

The chain employs TRBV4-3 and TRBJ2-1, with unresolved D. The germline CDR1 and CDR2 sequences are LGHNA and YSLEER. Trimming removed 0 bases from V and 4 bases from J, with 7 bases in between. The CDR3 contains 14 residues. CDR3 residues: CASSQDKGYNEQFF. The DNA for the CDR3 is TGCGCCAGCAGCCAAGATAAGGGTTACAATGAGCAGTTCTTC.

The chain has TRBV5-5 and TRBJ1-1, with 8 bases fitting TRBD1. Germline CDR1 is SGHKS and CDR2 is YYEKEE (reference sequence). This CDR3 contains 17 residues. The junction had 11 bases not matched to a gene; V was cut back by 4 bases and J by 0 bases. The CDR3 coding sequence is TGTGCCAGCAGCCCCGATGGACAGGGAAGCATGAACACTGAAGCTTTCTTT. Its translation: CASSPDGQGSMNTEAFF.

This clonotype was seen a handful of times. The V gene is TRBV27, the J gene TRBJ2-1, with D possibly being TRBD2 (5 bases). Germline V gene data show CDR1 as MNHEY and CDR2 as SMNVEV (reference sequence). Trimming pared 6 bases from V and 4 bases from J, leaving 10 bases between. The CDR3 is made up of 13 amino acids. The CDR3 DNA follows: TGTGCCAGCAGGGCCACTAGGTACAATGAGCAGTTCTTC. Translated, it gives CASRATRYNEQFF.

In this sample, this clonotype turned up a few times. The rearrangement links TRBV7-9 to TRBJ2-7; the D gene could be TRBD1 or TRBD2 (5 bases each). Trimming took 2 bases from V and 6 from J, leaving 11 bases between them. The CDR3 runs 13 residues. CDR1 SEHNR and CDR2 FQNEAQ come from the germline V gene (reference sequence). The CDR3: CASSLLSGTEQYF. The DNA of the CDR3 is TGTGCCAGCAGCTTATTATCAGGGACCGAGCAGTACTTC.

This clonotype was recorded many times. The rearrangement links TRBV12-3 or TRBV12-4 to TRBJ2-1, with D possibly being TRBD1 (6 bases). V lost 5 bases and J lost 7, with 15 bases in between. The CDR3 consists of 14 residues. In DNA form, the CDR3 reads TGTGCCAGCAGTAAAAACAGGGTTGGGAATGAGCAGTTCTTC. Translating gives CASSKNRVGNEQFF.

This clonotype was counted a few times. This rearrangement joins TRBV24-1 to TRBJ1-6, with TRBD1 as a possible D gene (5 bases). Germline V gives CDR1 KGHDR, CDR2 SFDVKD. V lost 5 bases and J 11 bases, leaving 9 bases between the germline ends. This CDR3 has 12 amino acids. CDR3 sequence reads: CATSGQGAPLHF. For the CDR3, the DNA is TGTGCCACCAGTGGGCAGGGAGCACCCCTCCACTTT.

The chain joins TRBV29-1 to TRBJ1-2, with 9 bases matching TRBD1. The CDR3 runs 12 residues. The V and J ends lost 7 bases and 5 bases, in that order; junction bases with no gene match: 5. In germline, CDR1 is SQVTM, CDR2 ANQGSEA. CDR3 coding DNA: TGCAGCGGTGGGGACAGGGTATATGGCTACACCTTC. Translating it yields CSGGDRVYGYTF.

This clonotype occurred many times. The genes are TRBV6-5 and TRBJ2-2; D unresolved. In germline, CDR1 is MNHEY, CDR2 SVGAGI. This CDR3 is built from 13 residues. V was shortened by 1 base and J by 6 bases, with 6 bases between the two germline ends. The CDR3 DNA follows: TGTGCCAGCAGTTACTTGGGCGCCGGGGAGCTGTTTTTT. Translation: CASSYLGAGELFF.

Turning to this clonotype: The junction shows a germline mismatch at one end, possibly a read error. J is TRBJ1-6 and V is TRBV7-2; D remains unclear. Germline V gene data show CDR1 as SGHTA and CDR2 as FQGNSA. This CDR3 is built from 12 residues. CDR3 protein: CARSFSPNPLHF. The CDR3 DNA reads as TGTGCCAGAAGCTTCTCGCCCAATCCCCTCCACTTT.

This clonotype came up a few times. The chain is built from TRBV28 and TRBJ2-2; 7 bases map to TRBD2. Trimming removed 2 bases from V and 0 bases from J; junction bases left unmatched: 3. Germline lookup yields CDR1 MDHEN and CDR2 SYDVKM. There are 16 residues in the CDR3. CDR3 DNA: TGTGCCAGCAGTTTAATGGGAGGGGCGAACACCGGGGAGCTGTTTTTT. This codes for CASSLMGGANTGELFF.